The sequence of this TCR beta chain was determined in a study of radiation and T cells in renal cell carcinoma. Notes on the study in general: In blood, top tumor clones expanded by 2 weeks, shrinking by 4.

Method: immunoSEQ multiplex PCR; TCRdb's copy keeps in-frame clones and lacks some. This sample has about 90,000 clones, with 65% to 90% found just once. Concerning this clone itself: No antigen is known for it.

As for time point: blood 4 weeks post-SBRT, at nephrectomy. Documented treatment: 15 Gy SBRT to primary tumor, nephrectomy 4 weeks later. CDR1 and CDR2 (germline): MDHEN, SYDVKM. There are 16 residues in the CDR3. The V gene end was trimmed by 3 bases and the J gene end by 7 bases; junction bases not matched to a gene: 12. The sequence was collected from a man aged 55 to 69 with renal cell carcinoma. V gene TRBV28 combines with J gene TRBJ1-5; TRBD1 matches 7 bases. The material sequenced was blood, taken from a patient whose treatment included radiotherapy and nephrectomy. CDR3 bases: TGTGCCAGCAGTTTTGGGGAACAGGGGTCCCACCAGCCCCAGCATTTT. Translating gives CASSFGEQGSHQPQHF.